The next 5 T cell receptor beta chains were all read from a single sample in a study of T cells in Graves' hyperthyroidism and ophthalmopathy (dated by TCRdb to about 2019). Receptor libraries were prepared by multiplex PCR. Sequencing was performed on an Illumina HiSeq 2000. TCR beta CDR3 regions were amplified from RNA transcripts. The first round of RT-PCR for the TCR CDR3 was performed with the HTBI primer set and the Qiagen OneStep RT-PCR kit. TCRdb's own reprocessing of the public reads used fastp at Q25 and MiXCR and kept productive beta chains. CDR3 protein sequences are deduplicated, and each keeps its most common genes and DNA. The sample yields around 300,000 distinct CDR3 sequences; around 20% were counted once. Around two thirds of the sample goes to the ten largest clones. Sequenced material: blood. These receptors were collected from a man aged 30 to 39 with Graves' ophthalmopathy.

This clonotype was observed many times. V gene TRBV28 combines with J gene TRBJ2-5; 10 bases line up with TRBD2. The CDR3 contains 16 residues. Losses at the gene ends were 8 bases for V and 4 bases for J; bases not matched to a gene: 13. Looked up from germline, CDR1 is MDHEN and CDR2 is SYDVKM. CDR3 nucleotide sequence: TGTGCCAGCGGGGGATCTAGCGGGAGATGGGGAGAGACCCAGTACTTC. This translates into CASGGSSGRWGETQYF.

This rearrangement joins TRBV7-2 to TRBJ2-3, with no clear D. The germline CDR1 and CDR2 sequences are SGHTA and FQGNSA. There are 12 residues in the CDR3. V lost 8 bases and J lost 6, with 12 bases in between. CDR3 DNA: TGTGCCAGCGTAGGGTCCGGGGATACGCAGTATTTT. Its protein product is CASVGSGDTQYF.

The chain recombines TRBV28 with TRBJ2-2; unclear D gene. V was clipped by 6 bases and J by 0 bases, with 5 bases between them. The length of the CDR3 is 13 residues. Germline V gene sequence: CDR1 MDHEN, CDR2 SYDVKM. In DNA, the CDR3 is TGTGCCAGCAGGGGTGCGAACACCGGGGAGCTGTTTTTT. The encoded protein is CASRGANTGELFF.

This clonotype was detected only a few times. A read error may explain this, as a much larger clone is one base away. This chain joins TRBV7-8 and TRBJ1-1; a possible D gene is TRBD1 (5 bases). CDR3 size: 13 residues. Germline CDR1 SGHVS, CDR2 FQNEAQ. The V end lost 5 bases, the J end lost 1 base, and 8 bases lay between the germline ends. The CDR3 DNA reads as TGTGCCAGCAGCCACGGACAGAACACTGAAGCTTTCTTT. Residues: CASSHGQNTEAFF.

J is TRBJ1-1 and V is TRBV6-1; the D is unclear. CDR3 length: 11 amino acids. Germline-derived CDR1 and CDR2 are MNHNS and SASEGT. The V gene lost 6 bases and the J gene lost 6 bases, with 8 bases spanning the gap. The CDR3 loop reads CASSPGAEAFF. CDR3 nucleotides: TGTGCCAGCAGCCCCGGCGCTGAAGCTTTCTTT.